This record concerns one T cell receptor beta chain sequence. The antigen is not known. The PCR used 60 Vbeta and 13 Jbeta primers. Measured with immunoSEQ multiplex PCR; TCRdb has only the in-frame clones, and not every one. The sample includes roughly 100,000 clones, 76% of them seen just once. This sample was taken from a study of cytomegalovirus exposure and HLA in healthy donors. Broader study findings: Reports showed the classifier diagnosing cytomegalovirus status with high specificity and sensitivity. Some V segments could not be told apart, so they were left out, TRBV6-2 and TRBV6-3 among them. As confirmed in vitro, three CMV-associated chains were specific for CMV antigens.

Germline values: CDR1 MNHNS, CDR2 SASEGT. Trimming removed 2 bases from V and 2 bases from J, with 10 bases in between. CDR3 length equals 15 residues. The sample was PBMCs. This chain joins TRBV6-1 and TRBJ1-3; a weak D match, TRBD1 (6 bases). This TCR derives from a woman between 18 and 29 years old in good health and CMV-seropositive. CDR3 nucleotide sequence: TGTGCCAGCAGTGAAAAAACAGGGACTGGAAACACCATATATTTT. Translating gives CASSEKTGTGNTIYF.